The entry that follows covers one TCR beta chain sequence. The sample contains more than one DNA sequence encoding this CDR3. V dropped 1 base and J dropped 0; count of bases not matched to a gene: 1. The germline V gene encodes CDR1 SGHTA and CDR2 FQGTGA. The length of the CDR3 is 16 residues. These data belong to a study of blood T cell repertoires in COVID-19. Study-wide context: Samples came from the United States, Italy and Spain, spanning acute and convalescent COVID-19. PBMCs, B-cell-depleted T cells, or T cells provided the cDNA or gDNA that made up the material.

Per the original data handling: Reference gene primer amplification gave estimated nucleated cell counts. Here immunoSEQ multiplex PCR was the method, and the copy in TCRdb shows in-frame clones only, minus some. V, J and clone size are those of that table, while D and trimming were read from the DNA. The repertoire has roughly 120,000 clones, approximately 80% of them found once; the top ten carry about 6.8%. Sample: peripheral blood. The clonotype comes from a man aged 65 to 79 with acute or convalescent COVID-19. The chain is built from TRBV7-3 and TRBJ2-3, with 10 bases lining up with TRBD2. CDR3 sequence (DNA): TGTGCCAGCAGCTTAAGAGCGGGGGGGAGCACAGATACGCAGTATTTT. Amino acid sequence: CASSLRAGGSTDTQYF.